This entry lists 24 T cell receptor beta chains sequenced from one sample in a study of Graves' ophthalmopathy and Graves' hyperthyroidism. As the template, RNA transcripts were used to amplify TCR beta CDR3 regions. First-round RT-PCR relied on HTBI primers, and a second-round multiplex PCR came next. MiXCR, applied by TCRdb to the multiplex PCR reads, yields one record per CDR3 protein. The sample holds some 1.1 million distinct CDR3 sequences, about 36% seen once. The material sequenced was peripheral blood or thyroid tissue (not recorded which). These receptors were obtained from an adult man with Graves' hyperthyroidism.

In this sample, this clonotype turned up many times. V and J are TRBV11-2 and TRBJ1-1; the D is unclear. Germline V gene data show CDR1 as SGHAT and CDR2 as FQNNGV. The V gene lost 6 bases and the J gene lost 4 bases, with 18 bases spanning the gap. This CDR3 comprises 15 residues. CDR3 in amino acids: CASRGRAGRSTEAFF. DNA for the CDR3: TGTGCCAGCAGGGGGAGGGCAGGCCGATCCACTGAAGCTTTCTTT.

This clonotype was observed a few times. The genes are TRBV2 and TRBJ2-5, with 9 bases lining up with TRBD2. This CDR3 comprises 14 residues. J gave up 7 bases and V 7 bases, and 10 bases lay outside the gene matches. From germline, CDR1 is SNHLY and CDR2 FYNNEI. DNA of the CDR3: TGTGCCAGCACCGGTAGCGGGAGTGGTGGGACCCAGTACTTC. Translation gives CASTGSGSGGTQYF.

The chain joins TRBV2 to TRBJ1-2; TRBD1 agrees at 8 bases. The CDR3 totals 13 residues. Trimming at V came to 6 bases and at J to 12 bases, leaving 12 bases not matched to a gene. Germline CDR1 SNHLY, CDR2 FYNNEI. The CDR3 loop is CASRPTGGMGHTF. In nucleotides, the CDR3 is TGTGCCAGCAGACCAACAGGGGGGATGGGCCACACCTTC.

CDR3 sequence (DNA): TGTGCCAGTAGTATGACACAGGGGTTCCCCGCCTACGAGCAGTACTTC. Its protein is CASSMTQGFPAYEQYF. The chain employs TRBV19 and TRBJ2-7; 7 nucleotides line up with TRBD1. This CDR3 comprises 16 residues. Germline loops: CDR1 LNHDA, CDR2 SQIVND (reference sequence). Trimming removed 3 bases from V and 2 bases from J; junction bases left unmatched: 10.

The CDR3 DNA is TGTGCCAGCAGCTTTACCGGGACAGGGGGCCTTATCACGTTCTCTGGGGCCAACGTCCTGACTTTC. The encoded protein is CASSFTGTGGLITFSGANVLTF. The V call is TRBV7-9, the J call TRBJ2-6, with 12 bases that match TRBD1. The CDR3 length is 22 residues. The V gene's germline CDR1 is SEHNR and CDR2 FQNEAQ (reference sequence). V was pared by 3 bases and J by 0 bases, with 15 bases of the junction left unmatched.

Concerning this clonotype itself: One end of the junction does not line up with germline, which may come from a read error. The chain employs TRBV10-3 and TRBJ2-2; possible D gene TRBD2, 5 bases. Germline V gene data show CDR1 as ENHRY and CDR2 as SYGVKD. There are 14 residues in the CDR3. The CDR3 protein is CASSQRSSTGELFF. In nucleotides, the CDR3 is TGTGCCAGCAGTCAGCGGAGTAGCACCGGGGAGCTGTTTTTT.

In its sample, this clonotype was seen many times. The chain has TRBV20-1 and TRBJ1-1; the D is unclear. The germline CDR1 and CDR2 sequences are DFQATT and SNEGSKA (reference sequence). The CDR3 extends over 12 amino acids. Trimming stripped 0 bases from V and 3 bases from J, with 5 bases between. CDR3 sequence reads: CSARERYTEAFF. The CDR3 region has the DNA TGCAGTGCTAGAGAGAGATACACTGAAGCTTTCTTT.

This clonotype has a count of ten or more. The CDR3: CSVFGQETQYF. The CDR3 nucleotides read TGCAGCGTTTTTGGACAAGAGACCCAGTACTTC. V usage is TRBV29-1 and J usage is TRBJ2-5; no clear D gene. Germline V gene data show CDR1 as SQVTM and CDR2 as ANQGSEA. The CDR3 runs 11 residues. The V end was cut by 5 bases, the J end by 2 bases, with 6 bases between.

Concerning this clonotype: One end of the junction fails to match germline, which may point to a read error. This sequence joins TRBV4-1 and TRBJ2-5; D gene ambiguous. This CDR3 spans 13 amino acids. Germline CDR1 and CDR2: MGHRA and YSYEKL. This CDR3 is CASSQSGLVTLYF. The DNA for the CDR3 is TGCGCCAGCAGCCAGTCGGGTCTAGTGACCCTGTACTTC.

This clonotype was observed at least ten times. V is TRBV5-1 and J is TRBJ1-2, with D perhaps matching TRBD1 (6 bases). The CDR3 has 16 residues. The germline CDR1 and CDR2 sequences are SGHRS and YFSETQ. Trimming pared 3 bases from V and 5 bases from J, leaving 20 bases between. CDR3 DNA: TGCGCCAGCAGCTCCCCGACAGGCGGGATAGCATATGGCTACACCTTC. Translating it yields CASSSPTGGIAYGYTF.

This clonotype was detected ten times or more. The rearrangement joins TRBV29-1 to TRBJ2-5, with 12 nucleotides matching TRBD2. This CDR3 has 15 amino acids. With V trimmed by 4 bases and J by 2 bases, 5 bases remained unmatched. Per the germline V gene, CDR1 is SQVTM and CDR2 is ANQGSEA. CDR3 DNA sequence: TGCAGCGTTGTTTGGACTAGCGGGACACAAGAGACCCAGTACTTC. Amino acids: CSVVWTSGTQETQYF.

This clonotype was found many times. The chain joins TRBV10-3 to TRBJ2-7; possible D gene TRBD1, 6 bases. The CDR3 has 13 residues. V dropped 2 bases and J dropped 9 bases, with 14 bases sitting between them. Germline V gene lookup returns CDR1 ENHRY and CDR2 SYGVKD. The CDR3 is CAISEPPGDAQYF. The CDR3 DNA reads TGTGCCATCAGTGAGCCGCCAGGGGACGCGCAGTACTTC.

In the case of this clonotype: As the CDR3 is not closed by the conserved phenylalanine or tryptophan, this likely results from a read error. It is unclear where the CDR3 begins or ends on the DNA, so no DNA is shown, and the CDR3 is as TCRdb lists it. V gene TRBV24-1 combines with J gene TRBJ2-5; the D call TRBD1 from the table was never checked on the DNA. Both ends counted, the CDR3 spans 10 residues. Germline CDR1 and CDR2: KGHDR and SFDVKD. CDR3 residues: CATSEPGTGV.

This clonotype was recorded only once. The gene calls are TRBV7-3 and TRBJ2-2, with D tentatively TRBD1 (7 bases). CDR1 is SGHTA, CDR2 FQGTGA, per germline. Trimming pared 5 bases from V and 5 bases from J, leaving 15 bases between. The CDR3 is 15 amino acids. The CDR3 reads CASSQTGAGTGELFF. DNA of the CDR3: TGTGCCAGCAGCCAAACAGGGGCGGGGACCGGGGAGCTGTTTTTT.

This clonotype was counted ten times or more. This CDR3 reads CASSDRASNYGYTF. The CDR3 DNA reads TGTGCCAGCAGTGACAGGGCCTCTAACTATGGCTACACCTTC. The gene calls are TRBV2 and TRBJ1-2, with D possibly TRBD1 on 5 matching bases. Germline values: CDR1 SNHLY, CDR2 FYNNEI. CDR3 length: 14 amino acids. Between the trimmed V and J ends, which lost 3 bases and 0 bases, there was a span of 8 bases.

The count of this clonotype is one. This chain connects TRBV29-1 to TRBJ2-2, with D tentatively TRBD1 or TRBD2 (5 bases each). This CDR3 region has 12 residues. With 5 bases removed from V and 6 bases from J, the gap between germline ends came to 10 bases. Germline V CDR1 and CDR2: SQVTM, ANQGSEA. The CDR3 bases are TGCAGCGTTCGCCGGGGCGCCGGGGAGCTGTTTTTT. Amino acids: CSVRRGAGELFF.

In the case of this clonotype: The germline gene is not matched at one end of the junction; a read error may be the cause. The gene calls are TRBV6-5 and TRBJ2-7; maybe TRBD2 (8 bases). Germline lookup yields CDR1 MNHEY and CDR2 SVGAGI. CDR3 length equals 15 residues. In DNA, the CDR3 is TGTGCCAGGAGTTCGAGACAGGGACTAGCCTACGAGCAGTACTTC. Its protein product is CARSSRQGLAYEQYF.

This clonotype was counted a few times. This chain connects TRBV6-2 or TRBV6-3 to TRBJ2-5; D unresolved. CDR3 size: 14 residues. In germline, CDR1 is MNHEY, CDR2 SVGEGT. The V end lost 2 bases, the J end lost 6 bases, and 13 bases lay between the germline ends. The CDR3 here is CASSYGLGMKTQYF. Written as DNA, the CDR3 is TGTGCCAGCAGTTACGGTTTAGGGATGAAGACCCAGTACTTC.

This clonotype has more than one count but fewer than ten. The V call is TRBV7-9, the J call TRBJ1-2, with D possibly matching TRBD1 (5 bases). Trimming stripped 8 bases from V and 6 bases from J, with 19 bases between. Germline CDR1 is SEHNR and CDR2 is FQNEAQ (reference sequence). CDR3 length: 14 residues. CDR3 in amino acids: CASANPGDWDGYTF. The CDR3 DNA is TGTGCCAGCGCCAACCCGGGGGACTGGGATGGCTACACCTTC. Full variable domain (missing parts from reference TRBV7-9 and TRBJ1-2): DTGVSQNPRHKITKRGQNVTFRCDPISEHNRLYWYRQTLGQGPEFLTYFQNEAQLEKSRLLSDRFSAERPKGSFSTLEIQRTEQGDSAMYLCASANPGDWDGYTFGSGTRLTVV.

Ten or more counts support this clonotype. This chain links TRBV20-1 with TRBJ2-5; D is possibly TRBD2 (5 bases). The CDR3 is 15 residues long. V was trimmed by 4 bases and J by 5 bases, leaving 20 bases between them. From germline, CDR1 is DFQATT and CDR2 SNEGSKA (reference sequence). The CDR3: CSAIPYGDYVETQYF. CDR3 in DNA: TGCAGTGCTATCCCATACGGGGATTATGTGGAGACCCAGTACTTC.

This clonotype has more than one count but fewer than ten. The rearrangement joins TRBV11-2 to TRBJ2-7, with 9 positions matching TRBD2. Germline V gives CDR1 SGHAT, CDR2 FQNNGV. The CDR3 has 15 amino acids. J lost 2 bases, V lost 7 bases, and 9 bases had no gene match. Here the CDR3 DNA reads TGTGCCAGCACCCCTGAGGCTAGCGGGACCTACGAGCAGTACTTC. It encodes CASTPEASGTYEQYF.

This clonotype was picked up many times. The chain links TRBV19 to TRBJ1-1; the D gene is possibly TRBD1 (5 bases). This CDR3 is 12 amino acids long. V was cut by 3 bases and J by 7 bases, with 9 bases left in between. Germline CDR1 and CDR2: LNHDA and SQIVND (reference sequence). CDR3 sequence reads: CASSILRGEAFF. CDR3 sequence (DNA): TGTGCCAGTAGTATTCTGAGGGGTGAAGCTTTCTTT.

The chain combines TRBV29-1 with TRBJ1-5; TRBD1 matches at 9 bases. The CDR3 length is 14 residues. CDR1 is SQVTM and CDR2 is ANQGSEA in the germline V gene. CDR3 DNA: TGCAACGCACGGGACAGGGAGAGCAATCAGCCCCAGCATTTT. Translating it yields CNARDRESNQPQHF.

Only one count was recorded for this clonotype. The V call is TRBV10-3, the J call TRBJ2-3; D perhaps matches TRBD2 (5 bases). Trimming shortened V by 10 bases and J by 3 bases, and 8 bases separated the two germline ends. Germline assignment: CDR1 ENHRY and CDR2 SYGVKD. CDR3 size: 11 residues. The CDR3 DNA is TGTGCCACCGGGATGACAGATACGCAGTATTTT. Translation: CATGMTDTQYF.